A selection of T cell receptor beta chains follows, all from one sample in a study of Tregs in tolerant kidney transplant recipients. The assay was immunoSEQ multiplex PCR, and TCRdb's table has in-frame clones only and misses some. Altogether fewer than 80,000 clones are present, around nine tenths being singletons, with the ten largest covering approximately 0.4%. The sample here was CD4+ T cells from blood, taken before the transplant. These receptors were obtained from a human donor who received a combined kidney and bone marrow transplant. Both conserved end residues are part of each CDR3. The D gene is left open where the match is weak. Clone size appears in some rows only: once, few, many, or a class for an expanded clone.

CDR3 DNA	CDR3 protein	D gene	V gene	J gene	clone size
TGCAGCGTCCGGGACTTTAATGAAAAACTGTTTTTT	CSVRDFNEKLFF	NA	TRBV29-1	TRBJ1-4	NA
TGCGCCAGCAGTTCAGCAGATACGCAGTATTTT	CASSSADTQYF	NA	TRBV5-1	TRBJ2-3	NA
TGTGCCAGCTCACCAAAAGAGGATACGCAGTATTTT	CASSPKEDTQYF	NA	TRBV18	TRBJ2-3	NA
TGTGCCAGCAGGCTGATATTAGCGGCCGGGGAGCTGTTTTTT	CASRLILAAGELFF	NA	TRBV7-8	TRBJ2-2	NA
TGTGCCAGCAGCTTGGGACTAGCGGGAGTAACTGAGCAGTTCTTC	CASSLGLAGVTEQFF	TRBD2	TRBV5-4	TRBJ2-1	NA
TGTGCCAGTAGCTCTGCAGCGGGAGTCTCGTACGAGCAGTACTTC	CASSSAAGVSYEQYF	TRBD2	TRBV19	TRBJ2-7	many
TGCGCCAGCAGCTTGGCAATGGGGGGAGAGCAGTTCTTC	CASSLAMGGEQFF	NA	TRBV5-1	TRBJ2-1	NA
TGTGCCAGTAGTAGACAGGGGAATCAGCCCCAGCATTTT	CASSRQGNQPQHF	TRBD1	TRBV19	TRBJ1-5	few
TGTGCCAGTAGTCACTCCGGGACAGGGGTTCGTGGCGAGCAGTACTTC	CASSHSGTGVRGEQYF	TRBD1	TRBV19	TRBJ2-7	NA
TGTGCCAGCAGCAGCGCGACAGGGGTGGGGAACTACGAGCAGTACTTC	CASSSATGVGNYEQYF	TRBD1	TRBV7-2	TRBJ2-7	NA
TGTGCCAGCAGTAGACTAGATTCCTACAATGAGCAGTTCTTC	CASSRLDSYNEQFF	NA	TRBV27	TRBJ2-1	NA
TGCAGCGTGGGGGGGGCAATCGATTACGAGCAGTACTTC	CSVGGAIDYEQYF	NA	TRBV29-1	TRBJ2-7	NA
TGTGCCATCAGTGATTTAGAAGGGGCGCCGGATACGCAGTATTTT	CAISDLEGAPDTQYF	NA	TRBV10-3	TRBJ2-3	NA
TGTGCCAGCAGTAACGGAGGACAGGAAGAGACCCAGTACTTC	CASSNGGQEETQYF	TRBD1	TRBV6-6	TRBJ2-5	NA
TGCAGCGTTTTGAGGCAGGGAGGCCACGAGCAGTACTTC	CSVLRQGGHEQYF	NA	TRBV29-1	TRBJ2-7	NA
TGTGCCAGCAGCTTAACCCCTAGCACAGATACGCAGTATTTT	CASSLTPSTDTQYF	NA	TRBV7-3	TRBJ2-3	NA
TGTGCCTGGAGTAATGAGAGTGGCTACACCTTC	CAWSNESGYTF	NA	TRBV30	TRBJ1-2	NA
TGCGCCAGCAGCTTGGACGGACGGGAAAATCAGCCCCAGCATTTT	CASSLDGRENQPQHF	NA	TRBV5-1	TRBJ1-5	many
TGTGCCAGCAGCAGGGGGGACCCTTTCTATGGCTACACCTTC	CASSRGDPFYGYTF	TRBD1	TRBV27	TRBJ1-2	NA
TGTGCCACGGGACAGGGGGCGCGTGGTGAGCAGTTCTTC	CATGQGARGEQFF	TRBD1	TRBV6-5	TRBJ2-1	NA
TGTGCCAGCAGTACAACAGGGCCCTATGGCTACACCTTC	CASSTTGPYGYTF	NA	TRBV7-9	TRBJ1-2	NA
TGTGCCAGTAGTATTGGTGGGACTAGCGGGAGCGAGCAGTACTTC	CASSIGGTSGSEQYF	TRBD2	TRBV19	TRBJ2-7	NA